This T cell receptor beta chain was documented in a study of neurological immune-mediated disorders. Findings and limits, study-wide: None of the CDR3 amino acid sequences in expanded clones turned up in more than one subject, which points to private repertoires in all groups.

The output of every sequencing run, over 200 million TCR-beta sequences, came from 15-18 subjects. In TCRdb, the 5' RACE reads were re-called with MiXCR into one record per CDR3 protein. Here the sample spans about 20,000 distinct CDR3 sequences, around 14% being singletons. Germline V gives CDR1 ENHRY, CDR2 SYGVKD. CDR3 length equals 14 residues. The V gene lost 6 bases and the J gene lost 1 base, with 12 bases spanning the gap. The table lists this clonotype with many counts. Its antigen remains unknown. The clonotype originates from a female donor with HTLV-1-associated myelopathy (HAM/TSP). The rearrangement links TRBV10-3 to TRBJ2-5, with TRBD2 as a possible D gene (6 bases). The sequenced sample consisted of PBMCs. The CDR3 region has the DNA TGTGCCATCAGGTCCCAGGGAGGCCAAGAGACCCAGTACTTC. Protein product: CAIRSQGGQETQYF.